This TCR beta chain was found in a study of blood T cells in healthy people across ages. This clonotype was seen only a few times. CDR3 length: 13 amino acids. CDR1 and CDR2 (germline): SGHTA, FQGNSA. Between the trimmed V and J ends, which lost 2 bases and 5 bases, there was a span of 8 bases. Sample-barcoded 5' priming and a J-beta primer mix drove a second PCR of about 7 to 11 cycles. TCRdb independently ran MiXCR on the 5' RACE reads; one entry per CDR3 protein. The sample holds about 1,500,000 distinct CDR3 sequences, 28% seen once. The chain recombines TRBV7-2 with TRBJ2-3; no definite D call. Sequencing was performed on blood. This sequence originates from a woman in her thirties in good health. The CDR3: CASSLTTGDTQYF. CDR3 in DNA: TGTGCCAGCAGCTTAACTACGGGAGATACGCAGTATTTT.